This TCR beta chain was obtained from a study of cytomegalovirus exposure and HLA in healthy donors. Whole-study context: Early release data held tens of millions of unique TCRs from HLA-typed donors. Notes on the study in general: Despite most TCR sequences being rare, some public TCRs occurred in many donors. In a later analysis, TCR beta V- and J-gene trimming was associated with a missense DCLRE1C variant. Immune exposure data for these donors was limited to CMV serostatus.

Comment on this clone: Its specificity is not known.

With 60 Vbeta and 13 Jbeta primers, the PCR was carried out. Repertoires were generated with immunoSEQ multiplex PCR, while TCRdb's copy carries only in-frame clones and drops some. This sample yields about 88,000 clones, of which around 89% are seen a single time; about 2.3% belongs to the top ten. The sample consisted of PBMCs. The clonotype originates from a man between 18 and 29 years old in good health and CMV-seronegative.

The CDR3 DNA is TGTGCCAGCAGTGTGACAGGGGGCTACACCTTC. Translating it yields CASSVTGGYTF. The chain joins TRBV6-1 to TRBJ1-2; the match to TRBD1 covers 7 bases. Germline V gene lookup returns CDR1 MNHNS and CDR2 SASEGT. The CDR3 consists of 11 residues. The ends lost 4 bases at V and 8 bases at J; junction bases unmatched: 1.